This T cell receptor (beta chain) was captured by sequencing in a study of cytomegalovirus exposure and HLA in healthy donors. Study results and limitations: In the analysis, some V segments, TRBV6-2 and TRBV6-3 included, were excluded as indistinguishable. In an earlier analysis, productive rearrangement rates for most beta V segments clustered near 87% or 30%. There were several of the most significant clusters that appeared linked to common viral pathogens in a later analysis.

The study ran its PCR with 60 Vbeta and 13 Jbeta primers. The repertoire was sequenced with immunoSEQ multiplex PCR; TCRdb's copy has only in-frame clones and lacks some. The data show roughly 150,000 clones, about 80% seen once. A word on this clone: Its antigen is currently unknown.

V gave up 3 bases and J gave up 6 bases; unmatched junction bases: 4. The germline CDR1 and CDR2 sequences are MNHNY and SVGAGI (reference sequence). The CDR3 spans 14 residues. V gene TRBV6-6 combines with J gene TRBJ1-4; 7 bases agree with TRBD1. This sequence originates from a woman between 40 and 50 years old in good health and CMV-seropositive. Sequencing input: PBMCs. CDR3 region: CASSYRGRDEKLFF. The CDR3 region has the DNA TGTGCCAGCAGTTATAGGGGGCGGGATGAAAAACTGTTTTTT.